The clone carrying this TCR beta chain has at least ten counts. Its antigen is as yet unknown. The source of the sample is a study of T-cell reconstitution after alpha-beta-depleted transplantation in children. Study-wide results and caveats: It was surviving recipient T cells and thymic progenitors that gave some patients high TCRbeta diversity at day 60. Reports say that about two months after transplant, the alpha-beta T cells came out of several hundred graft clones that had expanded. When one year had passed after transplant, most T-cell counts and diversity came from newly produced T cells.

Germline loops: CDR1 MDHEN, CDR2 SYDVKM. The junction had 9 bases not matched to a gene; V was cut back by 5 bases and J by 4 bases. There are 15 residues in the CDR3. The library targeted TCRbeta and was prepared with unique molecular identifiers. Using its own MiXCR run on the PCR reads, TCRdb lists one record per CDR3 protein. The sample has hundreds of thousands of distinct CDR3 sequences, 13% seen once. The sample in question was PBMCs, obtained before TCRalphabeta/CD19-depleted stem cell transplant. This chain links TRBV28 with TRBJ2-5; 8 bases agree with TRBD1. The receptor was derived from a girl aged 2 to 9 with congenital amegakaryocytic thrombocytopenia, due to receive a stem cell transplant. CDR3 residues: CASSHTTTGVETQYF. CDR3 nucleotides: TGTGCCAGCAGTCATACGACGACAGGGGTAGAGACCCAGTACTTC.